What follows are 26 T cell receptor beta chains derived from one specimen sequenced in a study of CD8 T cells in ankylosing spondylitis. TCRdb independently ran MiXCR on the 5' RACE reads; one entry per CDR3 protein. The table records hundreds of thousands of distinct CDR3 sequences, approximately 8% of them present only once. Sequencing used blood, either unsorted or a sorted T cell fraction (not recorded which). The receptors come from a female donor with ankylosing spondylitis or in good health (not recorded which).

This clonotype came up many times. This chain links TRBV20-1 with TRBJ2-4, with a tentative D call TRBD1 (6 bases). The CDR3 contains 14 residues. Germline CDR1 reads DFQATT; CDR2 reads SNEGSKA (reference sequence). The V end was cut by 6 bases, the J end by 2 bases, with 14 bases between. In nucleotides, the CDR3 is TGCAGTGCCACTGCACAGGGATCCAAAAACATTCAGTACTTC. Amino acid sequence: CSATAQGSKNIQYF.

This clonotype was counted at least ten times. This chain connects TRBV4-3 to TRBJ2-1, with D maybe TRBD1 (6 bases). From germline, CDR1 is LGHNA and CDR2 YSLEER. V was trimmed by 1 base and J by 4 bases, leaving 14 bases between them. The CDR3 has 16 amino acids. CDR3 nucleotides: TGCGCCAGCAGCCAAGGACCCCCAGGGACATACAATGAGCAGTTCTTC. Amino acids: CASSQGPPGTYNEQFF.

This clonotype occurred a few times. The chain joins TRBV7-6 to TRBJ1-5, with D uncertain. Germline CDR1 SGHVS, CDR2 FNYEAQ. The CDR3 totals 15 residues. Between the trimmed V and J ends, which lost 1 base and 1 base, there was a span of 8 bases. The CDR3 spells CASSLGWGSNQPQHF. The CDR3 DNA reads as TGTGCCAGCAGCTTAGGTTGGGGAAGCAATCAGCCCCAGCATTTT. The whole variable domain, remainder taken from reference TRBV7-6 and TRBJ1-5, is GAGVSQSPRYKVTKRGQDVALRCDPISGHVSLYWYRQALGQGPEFLTYFNYEAQQDKSGLPNDRFSAERPEGSISTLTIQRTEQRDSAMYRCASSLGWGSNQPQHFGDGTRLSIL.

The sample holds many counts of this clonotype. This sequence joins TRBV5-1 and TRBJ2-5; 7 nucleotides line up with TRBD2. V was pared by 4 bases and J by 5 bases, with 11 bases of the junction left unmatched. There are 15 residues in the CDR3. Germline CDR1 reads SGHRS; CDR2 reads YFSETQ. The CDR3 reads CASSRTRGRMETQYF. For the CDR3, the DNA is TGCGCCAGCAGCCGGACTAGAGGTCGGATGGAGACCCAGTACTTC.

This clonotype was recorded many times. The chain recombines TRBV6-5 with TRBJ1-2; TRBD1 might be the D (5 bases). V was cut by 8 bases and J by 3 bases, with 10 bases left in between. The CDR3 is 12 residues long. From germline, CDR1 is MNHEY and CDR2 SVGAGI. The CDR3 reads CASAGPYYGYTF. The CDR3 DNA is TGTGCCAGCGCAGGGCCTTACTATGGCTACACCTTC.

This clonotype showed up many times. The rearrangement joins TRBV5-1 to TRBJ2-3, with D possibly being TRBD1 (5 bases). The CDR3 extends over 15 amino acids. Germline CDR1 and CDR2: SGHRS and YFSETQ. The V and J ends lost 4 bases and 4 bases respectively, with 16 bases between them. The CDR3 is CASSVTGASADTQYF. CDR3 sequence (DNA): TGCGCCAGCAGCGTCACTGGGGCTTCAGCAGATACGCAGTATTTT.

This clonotype was seen many times. This chain links TRBV12-3 or TRBV12-4 with TRBJ2-3, with D perhaps being TRBD1 or TRBD2 (5 bases each). The CDR3 totals 16 residues. V gave up 7 bases and J gave up 1 base, with 18 bases separating them. As DNA, the CDR3 is TGTGCCAGCACGCCCTCGAGGGGACGGGGCACAGATACGCAGTATTTT. Translated, it gives CASTPSRGRGTDTQYF.

This clonotype was recorded at least ten times. This chain connects TRBV5-1 to TRBJ2-4, with D unclear. The ends were cut back, 0 bases at V and 8 bases at J, with 15 bases in the middle. CDR1 is SGHRS, CDR2 YFSETQ, per germline. This CDR3 is built from 15 residues. The CDR3 spells CASSLDRGTWDIQYF. CDR3 DNA sequence: TGCGCCAGCAGCTTGGATAGAGGAACTTGGGACATTCAGTACTTC.

This clonotype came up once. V usage is TRBV12-3 or TRBV12-4 and J usage is TRBJ1-1, with D uncertain. This CDR3 is 15 amino acids long. V was pared by 5 bases and J by 1 base, with 14 bases between. The CDR3 DNA is TGTGCCAGCAGTCCCCGGACCCCATCGAACACTGAAGCTTTCTTT. It is translated as CASSPRTPSNTEAFF.

This clonotype was detected once. This may be a read error: a much more frequent sequence differs by one nucleotide. This chain uses TRBV15 with TRBJ1-2; 7 bases match TRBD1. The CDR3 spans 11 residues. V shed 8 bases, J shed 9 bases, and the junction held 6 bases outside the gene matches. CDR1 and CDR2 from the germline V gene are LNHNV and YYDKDF (reference sequence). The CDR3 loop is CATSGGNSYTF. CDR3 sequence (DNA): TGTGCCACCTCAGGGGGGAATAGCTACACCTTC. Looking up the rest from reference TRBV15 and TRBJ1-2 gives the full variable domain: DAMVIQNPRYQVTQFGKPVTLSCSQTLNHNVMYWYQQKSSQAPKLLFHYYDKDFNNEADTPDNFQSRRPNTSFCFLDIRSPGLGDTAMYLCATSGGNSYTFGSGTRLTVV.

This clonotype has just a few counts. The rearrangement links TRBV3-1 to TRBJ1-1; TRBD1 aligns across 7 bases. CDR3 length: 15 residues. The V and J ends lost 4 bases and 0 bases, in that order; junction bases with no gene match: 5. The V gene's germline CDR1 is LGHDT and CDR2 YNNKEL (reference sequence). CDR3 coding DNA: TGTGCCAGCAGCCGTCCGGGACAGATGAACACTGAAGCTTTCTTT. As protein: CASSRPGQMNTEAFF. Based on the CDR3 plus reference TRBV3-1 and TRBJ1-1, the full variable domain is DTAVSQTPKYLVTQMGNDKSIKCEQNLGHDTMYWYKQDSKKFLKIMFSYNNKELIINETVPNRFSPKSPDKAHLNLHINSLELGDSAVYFCASSRPGQMNTEAFFGQGTRLTVV.

This clonotype came up many times. The V gene is TRBV6-1, the J gene TRBJ1-2; D is perhaps TRBD1 (5 bases). This CDR3 has 14 residues. CDR1 MNHNS and CDR2 SASEGT come from the germline V gene. V was trimmed by 6 bases and J by 8 bases, leaving 19 bases between them. The CDR3 here is CASRPRGGLEGYTF. The CDR3 DNA is TGTGCCAGCAGGCCTCGGGGGGGGTTGGAGGGCTACACCTTC.

At least ten counts were recorded for this clonotype. The gene calls are TRBV20-1 and TRBJ2-5; possible D gene TRBD1, 5 bases. CDR1 is DFQATT, CDR2 SNEGSKA, per germline (reference sequence). The CDR3 has 13 residues. Trimming pared 3 bases from V and 5 bases from J, leaving 13 bases between. CDR3 DNA: TGCAGTGCTAGTCAGGCAGGGCGGGAGACCCAGTACTTC. This encodes CSASQAGRETQYF.

This clonotype was counted many times. CDR3 amino acids: CASGRRKLEWGEETQYF. CDR3 sequence (DNA): TGTGCCAGCGGTAGGCGGAAGCTCGAGTGGGGGGAAGAGACCCAGTACTTC. The gene calls are TRBV13 and TRBJ2-5; perhaps TRBD2 as D (6 bases). CDR1 is PRHDT, CDR2 FYEKMQ, per germline (reference sequence). The CDR3 covers 17 residues. V dropped 8 bases and J dropped 3 bases, with 25 bases sitting between them.

This rearrangement joins TRBV4-3 to TRBJ2-1; either TRBD1 or TRBD2 may supply D (6 bases each). This CDR3 is built from 16 residues. V dropped 1 base and J dropped 9 bases, with 19 bases sitting between them. Germline V gives CDR1 LGHNA, CDR2 YSLEER. The CDR3 is CASSQVRRDIGTEQFF. CDR3 coding DNA: TGCGCCAGCAGCCAAGTGCGGCGGGACATCGGAACTGAGCAGTTCTTC.

This clonotype was observed at least ten times. The chain recombines TRBV12-3 or TRBV12-4 with TRBJ2-1; tentative D call: TRBD1 (6 bases). The CDR3 has 12 amino acids. Trimming left V 5 bases short and J 7 bases short, with 9 bases between. The CDR3 sequence: CASSPQGNEQFF. The CDR3 region has the DNA TGTGCCAGCAGTCCCCAGGGGAATGAGCAGTTCTTC.

This clonotype has a count of ten or more. The chain recombines TRBV20-1 with TRBJ2-1, with D unclear. With 2 bases removed from V and 2 bases from J, the gap between germline ends came to 10 bases. The germline CDR1 and CDR2 sequences are DFQATT and SNEGSKA (reference sequence). This CDR3 region has 14 residues. The CDR3: CSARLSPTYNEQFF. The DNA for the CDR3 is TGCAGTGCTAGACTGAGCCCGACCTACAATGAGCAGTTCTTC.

This clonotype came up many times. V is TRBV9 and J is TRBJ2-1; 10 nucleotides line up with TRBD1. CDR1 SGDLS and CDR2 YYNGEE come from the germline V gene. Trimming cost V 2 bases and J 9 bases; bases outside gene matches: 8. There are 15 residues in the CDR3. This CDR3 reads CASSVRGQGGREQFF. CDR3 coding DNA: TGTGCCAGCAGCGTCCGAGGACAGGGGGGCCGTGAGCAGTTCTTC. Full variable domain (rest looked up from reference TRBV9 and TRBJ2-1): DSGVTQTPKHLITATGQRVTLRCSPRSGDLSVYWYQQSLDQGLQFLIQYYNGEERAKGNILERFSAQQFPDLHSELNLSSLELGDSALYFCASSVRGQGGREQFFGPGTRLTVL.

The V gene is TRBV7-9, the J gene TRBJ1-1; D unclear. The CDR3 covers 14 residues. Germline CDR1 and CDR2: SEHNR and FQNEAQ (reference sequence). The ends were cut back, 0 bases at V and 7 bases at J, with 12 bases in the middle. CDR3 DNA: TGTGCCAGCAGCTTAGCGATGGGCCGAGGTGAAGCTTTCTTT. Amino acids: CASSLAMGRGEAFF. Full variable domain (rest looked up from reference TRBV7-9 and TRBJ1-1): DTGVSQNPRHKITKRGQNVTFRCDPISEHNRLYWYRQTLGQGPEFLTYFQNEAQLEKSRLLSDRFSAERPKGSFSTLEIQRTEQGDSAMYLCASSLAMGRGEAFFGQGTRLTVV.

This clonotype was counted many times. This chain uses TRBV27 with TRBJ1-1; a possible D gene is TRBD1 (5 bases). Germline V gene sequence: CDR1 MNHEY, CDR2 SMNVEV (reference sequence). The V end was cut by 6 bases, the J end by 6 bases, with 14 bases between. The CDR3 is 13 residues long. Written as DNA, the CDR3 is TGTGCCAGCAGCCGGGGGACGATGTCTGAAGCTTTCTTT. The encoded protein is CASSRGTMSEAFF.

J is TRBJ2-1 and V is TRBV5-1; 8 bases are shared with TRBD2. This CDR3 is 14 amino acids long. CDR1 SGHRS and CDR2 YFSETQ come from the germline V gene. After removal of 5 bases from V and 4 bases from J, the junction contained 5 bases not matched to a gene. The CDR3 DNA follows: TGCGCCAGCAGTAGCGGGACCCTTTACAATGAGCAGTTCTTC. This encodes CASSSGTLYNEQFF.

A remark on this clonotype: A clone one base away is much larger, so this may be a read error. J is TRBJ2-1 and V is TRBV3-1, with 7 bases that match TRBD2. The V gene's germline CDR1 is LGHDT and CDR2 YNNKEL (reference sequence). The CDR3 covers 16 residues. DNA of the CDR3: TGTACCAGCAGCCAAGATCTGAGCGGGGCCTACAATGAGCAGTTCTTC. It yields the protein CTSSQDLSGAYNEQFF.

The CDR3 loop reads CASRMGLAVGGSYNEQFF. As DNA, the CDR3 is TGTGCCAGCCGGATGGGCCTAGCGGTGGGCGGGTCCTACAATGAGCAGTTCTTC. The rearrangement uses TRBV7-2 and TRBJ2-1, with 7 bases identical to TRBD2. The V gene's germline CDR1 is SGHTA and CDR2 FQGNSA. The junction had 17 bases not matched to a gene; V was cut back by 8 bases and J by 1 base. The CDR3 consists of 18 residues. Full variable domain (missing parts from reference TRBV7-2 and TRBJ2-1): GAGVSQSPSNKVTEKGKDVELRCDPISGHTALYWYRQSLGQGLEFLIYFQGNSAPDKSGLPSDRFSAERTGGSVSTLTIQRTQQEDSAVYLCASRMGLAVGGSYNEQFFGPGTRLTVL.

This clonotype was recorded at least ten times. The gene calls are TRBV6-6 and TRBJ2-7, with D hard to call. Germline V CDR1 and CDR2: MNHNY, SVGAGI (reference sequence). The length of the CDR3 is 11 residues. V was shortened by 8 bases and J by 6 bases, with 11 bases between the two germline ends. CDR3 sequence reads: CASRAPGEQYF. CDR3 nucleotides: TGTGCCAGCCGAGCCCCCGGCGAGCAGTACTTC.

This clonotype showed up just a few times. The DNA for the CDR3 is TGTGCCAGCAGCTCTTCGGACTATCAGCCCCAGCATTTT. Protein sequence: CASSSSDYQPQHF. The V and J genes are TRBV7-9 and TRBJ1-5; D gene unclear. V gave up 4 bases and J gave up 5 bases, with 9 bases separating them. Germline V CDR1 and CDR2: SEHNR, FQNEAQ (reference sequence). The CDR3 has 13 residues.

There are a few counts of this clonotype. V gene TRBV7-9 combines with J gene TRBJ2-1, with a tentative D call TRBD2 (6 bases). There are 16 residues in the CDR3. Germline V gives CDR1 SEHNR, CDR2 FQNEAQ (reference sequence). The V gene lost 6 bases and the J gene lost 3 bases, with 18 bases spanning the gap. In DNA form, the CDR3 reads TGTGCCAGCAGTCCAGTTCGTCCCGGGGGCTACAATGAGCAGTTCTTC. Protein: CASSPVRPGGYNEQFF.